This T cell receptor (beta chain) was found in a study of blood T cell repertoires in COVID-19. Looking at the study overall: COVID-19 samples, acute and convalescent, were from the United States, Italy and Spain. PBMCs, B-cell-depleted T cells, or T cells provided the cDNA or gDNA that made up the material.

The V segment lost 6 bases and the J segment 2 bases; nucleotides outside the gene matches: 2. This CDR3 region has 14 residues. CDR1 is LNHDA and CDR2 is SQIVND in the germline V gene (reference sequence). Original methodology: Reference gene primer amplification gave nucleated cell count estimates. TCRdb's copy holds only in-frame clones and misses some; the assay was immunoSEQ multiplex PCR. The V and J calls and clone size were taken over from that table, and D and trimming were inferred from the DNA. The table records about 310,000 clones, about nine tenths of them present only once. The clonotype comes from a man in his late teens or twenties with active or convalescent COVID-19. Sequenced: peripheral blood. This chain links TRBV19 with TRBJ2-7; 12 positions match TRBD2. CDR3 loop: CASSRTSGTYEQYF. The CDR3 DNA follows: TGTGCCAGTAGCCGGACTAGCGGGACCTACGAGCAGTACTTC.